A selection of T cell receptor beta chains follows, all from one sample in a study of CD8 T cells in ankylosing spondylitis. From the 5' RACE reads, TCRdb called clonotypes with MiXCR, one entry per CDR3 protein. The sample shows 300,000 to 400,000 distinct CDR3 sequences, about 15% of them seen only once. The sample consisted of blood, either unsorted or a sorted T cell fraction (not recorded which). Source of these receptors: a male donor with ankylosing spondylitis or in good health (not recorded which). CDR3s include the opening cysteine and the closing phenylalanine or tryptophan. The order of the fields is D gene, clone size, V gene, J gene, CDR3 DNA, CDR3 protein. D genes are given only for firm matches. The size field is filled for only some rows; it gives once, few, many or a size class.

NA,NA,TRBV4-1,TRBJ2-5,TGCGCCAGCAGCCAAGAAACTCGAGAGACCCAGTACTTC,CASSQETRETQYF
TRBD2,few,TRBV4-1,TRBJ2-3,TGCGCCAGCAGCCAAGATCGGACTAGCGGGGGGGGCACAGATACGCAGTATTTT,CASSQDRTSGGGTDTQYF
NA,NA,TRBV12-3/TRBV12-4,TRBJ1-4,TGTGCCAGCAGTCCGCCCTTAGGGAAACTGTTTTTT,CASSPPLGKLFF
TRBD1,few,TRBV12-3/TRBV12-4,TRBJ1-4,TGTGCCAGCAGCCAATCATGGGACAGCGGGAATGAAAAACTGTTTTTT,CASSQSWDSGNEKLFF
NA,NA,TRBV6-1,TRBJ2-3,TGTGCCAGCAGTGCGGACGGATCCACAGATACGCAGTATTTT,CASSADGSTDTQYF
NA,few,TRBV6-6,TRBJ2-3,TGTGCCAGCAGCTCCCGGTTAGCGGATACGCAGTATTTT,CASSSRLADTQYF
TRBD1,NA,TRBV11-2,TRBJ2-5,TGTGCCAGCAGCTTAGGACAGGGGGTTCTGGAGACCCAGTACTTC,CASSLGQGVLETQYF
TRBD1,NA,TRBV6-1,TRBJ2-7,TGTGCCAGCAGTACGGACAGGAGATCTTACGAGCAGTACTTC,CASSTDRRSYEQYF
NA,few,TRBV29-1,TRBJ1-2,TGCAGCGTTCCGAGGGGGGCGCTAGGCTATGGCTACACCTTC,CSVPRGALGYGYTF
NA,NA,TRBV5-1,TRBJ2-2,TGCGCCAGCAGCGGGGACGGGAACACCGGGGAGCTGTTTTTT,CASSGDGNTGELFF
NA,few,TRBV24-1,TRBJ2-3,TGTGCCACCAGTGATTCGGGAGCTGGGAAGGATACGCAGTATTTT,CATSDSGAGKDTQYF
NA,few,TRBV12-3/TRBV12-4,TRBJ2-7,TGTGCCAGCAGTTCTGTGACCCACACTCCCTACGAGCAGTACTTC,CASSSVTHTPYEQYF
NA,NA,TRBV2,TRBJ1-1,TGTGCCAGAGGGGGGACATATGAAGCTTTCTTT,CARGGTYEAFF
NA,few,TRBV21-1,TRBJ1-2,TGTGCCAGCAGGACAGGCTTCTATGGCTACACCTTC,CASRTGFYGYTF
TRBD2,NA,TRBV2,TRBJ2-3,TGTGCCAGCAGTGAAAGGGCGGGAGGGCCGGTAGATACGCAGTATTTT,CASSERAGGPVDTQYF
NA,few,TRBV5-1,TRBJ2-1,TGCGCCAGCAGCTTGGTTCTGGACTCGAATGAGCAGTTCTTC,CASSLVLDSNEQFF
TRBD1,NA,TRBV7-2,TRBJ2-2,TGTGCCAGCAGCTTATATCGACAGGGGAACGGGGAGCTGTTTTTT,CASSLYRQGNGELFF